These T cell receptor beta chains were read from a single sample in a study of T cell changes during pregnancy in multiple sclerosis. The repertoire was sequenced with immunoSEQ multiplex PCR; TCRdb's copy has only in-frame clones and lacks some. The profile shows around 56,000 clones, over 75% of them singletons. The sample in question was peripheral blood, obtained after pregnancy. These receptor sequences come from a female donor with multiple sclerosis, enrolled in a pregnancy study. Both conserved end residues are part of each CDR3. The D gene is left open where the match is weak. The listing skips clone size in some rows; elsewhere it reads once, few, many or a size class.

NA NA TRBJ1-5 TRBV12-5 TGTGCTAGTGGTCCCGAACAGGGTAGGGTTGGAGATAGCAATCAGCCCCAGCATTTT CASGPEQGRVGDSNQPQHF
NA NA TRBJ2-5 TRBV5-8 TGTGCCAGCAGCTTGTGGGGGGGCCGAGAGACCCAGTACTTC CASSLWGGRETQYF
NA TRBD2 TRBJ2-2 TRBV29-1 TGCAGCGTTGAACGGCCTAGCGGGGGGGCGGGCACCGGGGAGCTGTTTTTT CSVERPSGGAGTGELFF
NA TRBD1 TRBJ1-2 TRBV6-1 TGTGCCAGCGGTAGACAGGGGGCAAGGGACTATGGCTACACCTTC CASGRQGARDYGYTF
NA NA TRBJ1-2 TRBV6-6 TGCGCCAGCAGACCCGACTGGGGGCCCGGATATGGCTACACCTTC CASRPDWGPGYGYTF
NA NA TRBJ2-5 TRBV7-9 TGTGCCAGCAGCGAGTACCAAGAGACCCAGTACTTC CASSEYQETQYF
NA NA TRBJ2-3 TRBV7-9 TGTGCCAGCAGCGGAGCGGCCGCCACTAGCACAGATACGCAGTATTTT CASSGAAATSTDTQYF
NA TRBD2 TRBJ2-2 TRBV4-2 TGTGCCAGCAGCCAGGAACTCGGGGGGACCGGGGAGCTGTTTTTT CASSQELGGTGELFF
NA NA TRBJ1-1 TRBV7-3 TGTGCCAGCAGCGAAGAGGGTCCCACTGAAGCTTTCTTT CASSEEGPTEAFF
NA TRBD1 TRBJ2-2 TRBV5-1 TGCGCCAGCAGCTTAGCGCCGGGACAGTCCGGGCCCGGGGAGCTGTTTTTT CASSLAPGQSGPGELFF
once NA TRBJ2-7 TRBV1 TGCACCAGCAGCCCCGGGACAGGCGACTACGAGCAGTACTTC CTSSPGTGDYEQYF
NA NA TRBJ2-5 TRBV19 TGTGCCAGTAGTATAGGACTTATCCCCGGGGAGACCCAGTACTTC CASSIGLIPGETQYF
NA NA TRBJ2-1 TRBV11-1 TGTGCCAGCAGCGTTAGACAGGGAGGTACCTACAATGAGCAGTTCTTC CASSVRQGGTYNEQFF
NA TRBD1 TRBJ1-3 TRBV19 TGTGCCTCGACAGGGCTTGTCTTTCCTTTCGCCATATATTTT CASTGLVFPFAIYF
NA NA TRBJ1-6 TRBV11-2 TGTGCCAGCAGCTTAGCTGAGAGTTCACCCCTCCACTTT CASSLAESSPLHF
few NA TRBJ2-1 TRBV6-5 TGTGCCAGCACCCCTTTCAGGGGCGGGGGGCAGTTCTTC CASTPFRGGGQFF
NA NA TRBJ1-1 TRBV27 TGTGCCAGCAGTTCCCCACAGGTTGTCGCCGAAGCTTTCTTT CASSSPQVVAEAFF
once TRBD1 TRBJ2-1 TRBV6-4 TGTGCCAGCAGTGAAGAGGGGGCAAATCACAATGAGCAGTTCTTC CASSEEGANHNEQFF
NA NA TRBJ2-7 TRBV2 TGTGCCAGCAGCAAGGGACTTGCCCTCGAGCAGTACTTC CASSKGLALEQYF
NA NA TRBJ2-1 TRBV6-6 TGTGCCAGCAGTTACTCCCACTTTAATGAGCAGTTCTTC CASSYSHFNEQFF
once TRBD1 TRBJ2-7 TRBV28 TGTGCCAGCACCCTAAGACAGGGGAGTTACGAGCAGTACTTC CASTLRQGSYEQYF
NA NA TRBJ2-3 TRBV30 TGTGCCTGGAGAAGGGGGTTTAGCACAGATACGCAGTATTTT CAWRRGFSTDTQYF
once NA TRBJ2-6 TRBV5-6 TGTGCCAGCAGCTTTTTCGTCTCTGGGGCCAACGTCCTGACTTTC CASSFFVSGANVLTF
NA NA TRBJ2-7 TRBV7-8 TGTGCCAGCAGCTTAGCGTCGGGGAGCTCCTACGAGCAGTACTTC CASSLASGSSYEQYF
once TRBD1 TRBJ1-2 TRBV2 TGTGCCAGCAGTGGAAGGGGACAGGGTGATGGCTACACCTTC CASSGRGQGDGYTF
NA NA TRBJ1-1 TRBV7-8 TGTGCCAGCAGCTTAGAGGAGGGATCCTCGGTGGCTTTCTTT CASSLEEGSSVAFF
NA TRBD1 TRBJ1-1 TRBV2 TGTGCCAGCATCCCGACAGGGAGATTGAACACTGAAGCTTTCTTT CASIPTGRLNTEAFF
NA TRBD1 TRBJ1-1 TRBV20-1 TGCAGTGCTAGAGCCGACAGGGGAGCTTTCTTT CSARADRGAFF
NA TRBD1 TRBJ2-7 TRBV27 TGTGCCAGCAGTCCCCTACAGGGGGTCGGCTCCTACGAGCAGTACTTC CASSPLQGVGSYEQYF
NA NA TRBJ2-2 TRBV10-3 TGTGCCACCCTTGGGAGCAGTCAGTCAACGGCCGGGGAGCTGTTTTTT CATLGSSQSTAGELFF